The rows below give T cell receptor beta chains drawn from one sample of a study of T cell responses to AZD1222 COVID-19 vaccine. Libraries were prepared by immunoSEQ multiplex PCR; TCRdb keeps only in-frame clonotypes and omits some of them. The data contain 80,000 to 95,000 clones, roughly 86% of them singletons. This specimen consisted of peripheral blood, obtained on day 0 of MenACWY control vaccination. The receptor source for this set is an adult in good health. CDR3s leave out the opening cysteine and the closing phenylalanine or tryptophan. A D gene is named only where the DNA matches it firmly.

d_call | v_call | cdr3_length | cdr3_aa
. | TRBV4-1 | 14 | ASSEGPAVGNQPQH
TRBD1 | TRBV7-2 | 11 | ASRGTGFEKLF
. | TRBV21-1 | 17 | ASSKDLSGGARGTDTQY
. | TRBV28 | 13 | ASNPSGTPNTEAF
TRBD2 | TRBV6-1 | 13 | ASSETSGGAYEQY
. | TRBV6-6 | 14 | ASSDSRTALNQPQH
TRBD2 | TRBV7-2 | 15 | ASSLVLSGGFGKTQY
TRBD1 | TRBV5-6 | 12 | ASSLRTGTYEQY
. | TRBV6-5 | 11 | ASSLGSPEKLF
. | TRBV29-1 | 12 | SVEPHYPVETQY
. | TRBV25-1 | 12 | ASNPPGLYSGYT
. | TRBV18 | 11 | ASSPRLEHEQF
. | TRBV4-2 | 16 | ASSQDGGGPDSGNTIY
TRBD2 | TRBV4-3 | 16 | ASSRVVSGGLSTGELF
. | TRBV7-2 | 14 | ASSLAGPGVGETQY
TRBD1 | TRBV7-9 | 13 | ASSNRDRGISPLH
. | TRBV2 | 10 | ASSQDGGEQF
. | TRBV19 | 11 | ASSIRGSDTQY
TRBD1 | TRBV5-4 | 17 | ASSSPTHRGQSLADTQY
. | TRBV4-3 | 13 | ASSQDVVTVYEQY